This T cell receptor beta chain is from a study of T-cell reconstitution after alpha-beta-depleted transplantation in children. With regard to this clonotype: The antigen is unknown.

Germline V CDR1 and CDR2: MNHNY, SVGAGI (reference sequence). V dropped 5 bases and J dropped 7 bases, with 15 bases sitting between them. CDR3 length equals 13 residues. The TCRbeta library was prepared with unique molecular identifiers. From the PCR reads, TCRdb called clonotypes with MiXCR, one entry per CDR3 protein. There are 750,000 to 950,000 distinct CDR3 sequences in the sample; approximately 15% occur only once, and approximately 4.5% lies in the top ten. General study results and limits: Roughly two months post-transplant, alpha-beta T cells reportedly originated from several hundred graft clones that had expanded. High day-60 TCRbeta diversity in some patients came from surviving recipient T cells and thymic progenitors. It was newly produced T cells that mostly accounted for T-cell counts and diversity one year after transplant.

The chain joins TRBV6-6 to TRBJ2-7; D ambiguous. The receptor's source is a male patient under 18 who had a stem cell transplant for acute lymphoblastic leukemia, so the T cells may come from the graft donor. Sequences were derived from PBMCs, mostly from graft donor cells, sampled 360 days after TCRalphabeta/CD19-depleted stem cell transplant. CDR3 nucleotides: TGTGCCAGCAGTCCTCTGGCTACGCGGGAGCAGTACTTC. This sequence encodes CASSPLATREQYF.